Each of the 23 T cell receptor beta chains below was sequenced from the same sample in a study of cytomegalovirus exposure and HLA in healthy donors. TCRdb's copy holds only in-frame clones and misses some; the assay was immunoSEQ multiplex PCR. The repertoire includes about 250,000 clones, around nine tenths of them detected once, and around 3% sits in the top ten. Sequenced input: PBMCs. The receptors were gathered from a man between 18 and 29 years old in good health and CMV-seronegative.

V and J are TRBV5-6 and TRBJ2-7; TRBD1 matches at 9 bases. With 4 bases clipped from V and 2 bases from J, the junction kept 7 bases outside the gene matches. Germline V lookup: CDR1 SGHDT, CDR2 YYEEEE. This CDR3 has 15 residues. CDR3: CASSPPGQGAYEQYF. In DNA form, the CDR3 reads TGTGCCAGCAGCCCTCCGGGACAGGGAGCCTACGAGCAGTACTTC.

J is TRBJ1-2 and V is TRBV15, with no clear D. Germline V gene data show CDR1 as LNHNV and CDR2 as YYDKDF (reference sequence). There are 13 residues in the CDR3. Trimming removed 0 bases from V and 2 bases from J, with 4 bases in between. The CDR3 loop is CATSRERNYGYTF. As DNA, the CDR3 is TGTGCCACCAGCAGAGAACGGAACTATGGCTACACCTTC.

CDR3 amino acids: CASSTLRLLMDEQFF. The CDR3 region has the DNA TGTGCCAGTAGTACCTTACGACTACTTATGGATGAGCAGTTCTTC. The chain employs TRBV19 and TRBJ2-1; possible D gene TRBD2, 5 bases. Per germline, CDR1 LNHDA and CDR2 SQIVND (reference sequence). V lost 4 bases to trimming and J lost 8 bases, with 18 bases between them. The CDR3 runs 15 residues.

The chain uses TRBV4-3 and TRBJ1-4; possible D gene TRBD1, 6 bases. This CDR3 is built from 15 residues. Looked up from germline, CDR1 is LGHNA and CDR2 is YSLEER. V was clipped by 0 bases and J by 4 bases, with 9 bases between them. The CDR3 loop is CASSQDGQINEKLFF. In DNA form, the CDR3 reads TGCGCCAGCAGCCAAGATGGACAGATTAATGAAAAACTGTTTTTT.

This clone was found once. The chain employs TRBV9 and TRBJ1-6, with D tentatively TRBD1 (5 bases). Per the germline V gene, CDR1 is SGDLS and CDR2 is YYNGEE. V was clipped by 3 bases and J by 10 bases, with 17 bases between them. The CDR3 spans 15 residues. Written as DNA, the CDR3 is TGTGCCAGCAGCGCATCCCCCTCGGGGGGGTCACCCCTCCACTTT. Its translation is CASSASPSGGSPLHF.

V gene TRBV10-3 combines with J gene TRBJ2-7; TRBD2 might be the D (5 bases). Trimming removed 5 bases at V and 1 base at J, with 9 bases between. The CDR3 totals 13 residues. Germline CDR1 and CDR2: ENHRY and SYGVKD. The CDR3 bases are TGTGCCATCAGTCCGAGGGAATCCTACGAGCAGTACTTC. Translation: CAISPRESYEQYF.

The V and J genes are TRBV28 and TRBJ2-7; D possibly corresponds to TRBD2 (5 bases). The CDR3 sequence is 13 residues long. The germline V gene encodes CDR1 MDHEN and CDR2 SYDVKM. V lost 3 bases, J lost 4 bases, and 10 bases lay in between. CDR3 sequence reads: CASSLERPYEQYF. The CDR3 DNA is TGTGCCAGCAGTTTGGAGCGGCCATACGAGCAGTACTTC.

The chain's CDR3 is CASSPGQGQPQHF. As DNA, the CDR3 is TGTGCCAGCAGCCCCGGACAGGGGCAGCCCCAGCATTTT. The chain joins TRBV9 to TRBJ1-5, with 9 bases fitting TRBD1. Trimming cost V 4 bases and J 7 bases; bases outside gene matches: 3. The CDR3 length is 13 residues. Germline lookup yields CDR1 SGDLS and CDR2 YYNGEE.

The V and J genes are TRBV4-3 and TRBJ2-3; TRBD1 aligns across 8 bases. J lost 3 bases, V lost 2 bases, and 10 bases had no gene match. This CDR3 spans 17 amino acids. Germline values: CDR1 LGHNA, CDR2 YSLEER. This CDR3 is CASSQYKRQGATDTQYF. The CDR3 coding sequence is TGCGCCAGCAGCCAATACAAACGCCAGGGGGCAACAGATACGCAGTATTTT.

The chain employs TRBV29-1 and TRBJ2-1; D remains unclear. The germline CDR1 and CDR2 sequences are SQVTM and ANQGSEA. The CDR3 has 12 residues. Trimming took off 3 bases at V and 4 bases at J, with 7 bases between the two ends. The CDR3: CSVESPYNEQFF. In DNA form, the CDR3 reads TGCAGCGTTGAGTCTCCGTACAATGAGCAGTTCTTC.

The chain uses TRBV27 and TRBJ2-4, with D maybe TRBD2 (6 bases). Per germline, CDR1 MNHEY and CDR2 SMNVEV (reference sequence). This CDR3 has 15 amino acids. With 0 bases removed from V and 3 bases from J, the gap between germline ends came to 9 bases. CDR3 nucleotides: TGTGCCAGCAGTTTATCCCTGGGGGGCAAAAACATTCAGTACTTC. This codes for CASSLSLGGKNIQYF.

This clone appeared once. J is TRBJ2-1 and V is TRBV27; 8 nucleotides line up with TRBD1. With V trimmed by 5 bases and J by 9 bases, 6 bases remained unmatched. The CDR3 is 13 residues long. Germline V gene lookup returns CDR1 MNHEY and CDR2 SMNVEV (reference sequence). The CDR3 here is CASSNRGKGEQFF. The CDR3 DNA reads TGTGCCAGCAGTAACAGGGGGAAGGGTGAGCAGTTCTTC.

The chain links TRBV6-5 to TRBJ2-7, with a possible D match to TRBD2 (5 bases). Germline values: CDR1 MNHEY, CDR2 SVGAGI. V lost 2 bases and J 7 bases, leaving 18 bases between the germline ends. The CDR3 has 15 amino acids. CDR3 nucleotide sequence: TGTGCCAGCAGTTACCTAGGACGTCGGGGTTCAGAGCAGTACTTC. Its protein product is CASSYLGRRGSEQYF.

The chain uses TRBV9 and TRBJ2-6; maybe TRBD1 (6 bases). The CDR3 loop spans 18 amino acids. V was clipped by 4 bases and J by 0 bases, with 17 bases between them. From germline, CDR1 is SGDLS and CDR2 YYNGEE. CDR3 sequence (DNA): TGTGCCAGCAGCCGACTTGCAGGGGATTCCTCTGGGGCCAACGTCCTGACTTTC. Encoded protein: CASSRLAGDSSGANVLTF. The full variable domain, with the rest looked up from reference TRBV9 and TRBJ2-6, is DSGVTQTPKHLITATGQRVTLRCSPRSGDLSVYWYQQSLDQGLQFLIQYYNGEERAKGNILERFSAQQFPDLHSELNLSSLELGDSALYFCASSRLAGDSSGANVLTFGAGSRLTVL.

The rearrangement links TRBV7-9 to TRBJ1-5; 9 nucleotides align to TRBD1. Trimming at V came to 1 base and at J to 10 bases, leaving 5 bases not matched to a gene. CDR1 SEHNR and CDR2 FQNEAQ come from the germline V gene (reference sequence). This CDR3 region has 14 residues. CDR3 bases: TGTGCCAGCAGCTTAGTGGGACAGGGTGAACCCCAGCATTTT. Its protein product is CASSLVGQGEPQHF.

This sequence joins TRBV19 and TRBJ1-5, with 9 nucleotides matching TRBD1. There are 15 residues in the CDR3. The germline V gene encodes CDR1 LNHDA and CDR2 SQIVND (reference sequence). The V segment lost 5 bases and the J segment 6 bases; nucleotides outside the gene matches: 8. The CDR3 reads CASSGRGQGIQPQHF. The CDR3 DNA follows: TGTGCCAGTAGTGGCCGGGGACAGGGTATTCAGCCCCAGCATTTT.

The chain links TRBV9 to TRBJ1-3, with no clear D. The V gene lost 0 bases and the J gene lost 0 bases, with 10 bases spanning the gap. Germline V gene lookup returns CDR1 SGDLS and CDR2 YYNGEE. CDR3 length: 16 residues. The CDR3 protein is CASSVAPGNSGNTIYF. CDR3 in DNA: TGTGCCAGCAGCGTAGCCCCGGGTAACTCTGGAAACACCATATATTTT. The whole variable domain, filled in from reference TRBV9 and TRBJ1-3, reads DSGVTQTPKHLITATGQRVTLRCSPRSGDLSVYWYQQSLDQGLQFLIQYYNGEERAKGNILERFSAQQFPDLHSELNLSSLELGDSALYFCASSVAPGNSGNTIYFGEGSWLTVV.

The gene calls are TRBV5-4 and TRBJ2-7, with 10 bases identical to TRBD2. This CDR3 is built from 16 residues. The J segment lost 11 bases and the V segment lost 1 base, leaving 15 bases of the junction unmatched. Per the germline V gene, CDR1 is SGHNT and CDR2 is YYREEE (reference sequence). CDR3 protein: CASSLLSEGLAPRKYF. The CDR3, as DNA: TGTGCCAGCAGCTTGCTGAGTGAGGGACTAGCGCCCAGAAAGTACTTC.

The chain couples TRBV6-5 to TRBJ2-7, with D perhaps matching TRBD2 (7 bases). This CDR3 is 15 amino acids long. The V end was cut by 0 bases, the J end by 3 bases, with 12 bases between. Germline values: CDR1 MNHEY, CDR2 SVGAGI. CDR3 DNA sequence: TGTGCCAGCAGTTACTCGGGGGGGGGCGGCTACGAGCAGTACTTC. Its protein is CASSYSGGGGYEQYF.

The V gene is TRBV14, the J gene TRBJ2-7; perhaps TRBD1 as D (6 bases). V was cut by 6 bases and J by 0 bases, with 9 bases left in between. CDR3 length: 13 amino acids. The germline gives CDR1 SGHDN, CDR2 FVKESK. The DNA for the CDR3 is TGTGCCAGCAGACCGACAGGCTCCTACGAGCAGTACTTC. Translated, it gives CASRPTGSYEQYF.

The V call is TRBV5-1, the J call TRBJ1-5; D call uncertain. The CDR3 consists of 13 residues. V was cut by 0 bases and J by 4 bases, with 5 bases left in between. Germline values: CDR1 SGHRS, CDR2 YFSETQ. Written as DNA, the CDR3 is TGCGCCAGCAGCTTGGACGGGAATCAGCCCCAGCATTTT. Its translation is CASSLDGNQPQHF.

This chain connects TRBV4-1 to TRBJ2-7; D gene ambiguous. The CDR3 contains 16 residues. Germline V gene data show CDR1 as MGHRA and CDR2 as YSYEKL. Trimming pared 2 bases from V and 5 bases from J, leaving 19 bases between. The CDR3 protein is CASSQFMVLSTHEQYF. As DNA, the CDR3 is TGCGCCAGCAGCCAATTTATGGTACTCTCCACCCACGAGCAGTACTTC.

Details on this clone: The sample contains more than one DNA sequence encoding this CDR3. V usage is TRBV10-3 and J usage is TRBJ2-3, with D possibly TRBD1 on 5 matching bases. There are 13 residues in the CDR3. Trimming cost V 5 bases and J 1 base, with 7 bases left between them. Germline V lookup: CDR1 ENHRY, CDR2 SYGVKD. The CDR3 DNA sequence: TGTGCCATCAGTTTACAGGGCACAGATACGCAGTATTTT. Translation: CAISLQGTDTQYF.